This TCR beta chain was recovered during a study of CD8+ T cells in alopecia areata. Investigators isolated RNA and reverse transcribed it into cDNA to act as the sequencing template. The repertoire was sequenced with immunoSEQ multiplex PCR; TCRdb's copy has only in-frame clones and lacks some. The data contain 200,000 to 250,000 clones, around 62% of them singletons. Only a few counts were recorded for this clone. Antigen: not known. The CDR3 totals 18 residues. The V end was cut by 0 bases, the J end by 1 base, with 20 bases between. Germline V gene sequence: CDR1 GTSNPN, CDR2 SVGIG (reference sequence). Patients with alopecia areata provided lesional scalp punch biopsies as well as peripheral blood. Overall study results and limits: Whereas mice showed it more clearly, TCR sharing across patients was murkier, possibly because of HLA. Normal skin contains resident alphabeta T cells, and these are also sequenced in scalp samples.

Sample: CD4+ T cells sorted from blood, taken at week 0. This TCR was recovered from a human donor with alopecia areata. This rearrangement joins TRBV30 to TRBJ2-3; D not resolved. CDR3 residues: CAWSVFLAATPGTDTQYF. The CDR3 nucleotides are TGTGCCTGGAGTGTATTCCTGGCGGCGACCCCCGGCACAGATACGCAGTATTTT.